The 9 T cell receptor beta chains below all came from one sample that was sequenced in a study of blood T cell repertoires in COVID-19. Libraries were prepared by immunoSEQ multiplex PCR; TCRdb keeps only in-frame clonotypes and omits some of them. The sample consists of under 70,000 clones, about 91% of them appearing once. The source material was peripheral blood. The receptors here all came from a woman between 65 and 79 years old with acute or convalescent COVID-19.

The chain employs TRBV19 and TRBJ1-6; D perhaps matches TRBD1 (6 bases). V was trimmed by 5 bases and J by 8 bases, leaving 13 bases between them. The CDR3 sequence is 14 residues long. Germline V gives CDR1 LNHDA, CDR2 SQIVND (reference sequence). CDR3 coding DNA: TGTGCCAGTAGTCAACAGGGATCGTATTCACCCCTCCACTTT. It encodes CASSQQGSYSPLHF.

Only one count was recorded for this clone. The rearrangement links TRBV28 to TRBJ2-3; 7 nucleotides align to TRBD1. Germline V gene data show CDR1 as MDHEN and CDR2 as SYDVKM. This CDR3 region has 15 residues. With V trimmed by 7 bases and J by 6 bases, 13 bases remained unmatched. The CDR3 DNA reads TGTGCCAGCACAACTTTGGGACAGAAATTGGATACGCAGTATTTT. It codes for CASTTLGQKLDTQYF.

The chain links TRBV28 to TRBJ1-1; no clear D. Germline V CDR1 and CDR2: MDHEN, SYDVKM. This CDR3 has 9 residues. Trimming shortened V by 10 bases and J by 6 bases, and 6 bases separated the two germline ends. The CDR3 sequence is CATGSEAFF. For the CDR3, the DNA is TGTGCCACCGGTTCTGAAGCTTTCTTT.

The CDR3 bases are TGCAGCGTTGAAGTAAGGGGCTTCACAGATACGCAGTATTTT. It specifies CSVEVRGFTDTQYF. This chain connects TRBV29-1 to TRBJ2-3; D might be TRBD1 (5 bases). CDR1 and CDR2 from the germline V gene are SQVTM and ANQGSEA. The CDR3 extends over 14 amino acids. Deletions cut 1 base from V and 2 bases from J, with 10 bases between.

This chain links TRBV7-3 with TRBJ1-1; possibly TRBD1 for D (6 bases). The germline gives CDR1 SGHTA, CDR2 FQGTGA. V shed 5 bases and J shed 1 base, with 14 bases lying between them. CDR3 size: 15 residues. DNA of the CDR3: TGTGCCAGCAGCAGCCACGGACAGCAGAACACTGAAGCTTTCTTT. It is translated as CASSSHGQQNTEAFF.

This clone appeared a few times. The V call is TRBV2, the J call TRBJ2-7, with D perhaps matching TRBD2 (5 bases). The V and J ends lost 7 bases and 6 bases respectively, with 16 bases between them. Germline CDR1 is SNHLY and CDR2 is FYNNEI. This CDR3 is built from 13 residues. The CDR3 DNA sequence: TGTGCCAGCATGCGGGCAGCCCCTACCGAGCAGTACTTC. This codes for CASMRAAPTEQYF.

CDR3 region: CASSVDRDTDTQYF. The CDR3 DNA reads TGTGCCAGCAGTGTCGACAGGGACACAGATACGCAGTATTTT. The V call is TRBV28, the J call TRBJ2-3; 7 nucleotides align to TRBD1. J was trimmed by 2 bases and V by 5 bases; bases with no gene match: 4. The V gene's germline CDR1 is MDHEN and CDR2 SYDVKM. The CDR3 loop spans 14 amino acids.

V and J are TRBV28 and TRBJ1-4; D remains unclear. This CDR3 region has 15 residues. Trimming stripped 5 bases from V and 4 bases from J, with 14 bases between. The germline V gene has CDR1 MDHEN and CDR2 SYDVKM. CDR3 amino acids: CASSRADLYNEKLFF. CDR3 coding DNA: TGTGCCAGCAGTCGGGCGGACTTGTATAATGAAAAACTGTTTTTT.

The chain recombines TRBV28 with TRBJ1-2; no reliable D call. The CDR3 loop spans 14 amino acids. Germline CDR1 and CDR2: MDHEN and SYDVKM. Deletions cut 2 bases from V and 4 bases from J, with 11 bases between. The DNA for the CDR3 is TGTGCCAGCAGTTTAGGTGGGCAGGCCTATGGCTACACCTTC. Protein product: CASSLGGQAYGYTF.